This TCR beta chain comes out of a study of T cells in localized non-small cell lung cancer. Study results and caveats: Appearances in adjacent lung were noted for a median roughly 58 of the top 100 tumor clones. Heterogeneity within the tumor remains possible, as just one region underwent sequencing. It was uninvolved adjacent lung that showed the highest T cell clonality, exceeding tumor.

Generated by immunoSEQ multiplex PCR, the TCRdb table keeps only in-frame clones and is missing some. The table lists about 52,000 clones, about 78% of them singletons. Concerning this clone itself: Its antigen is not identified.

V lost 4 bases to trimming and J lost 2 bases, with 14 bases between them. CDR3 length: 14 residues. Germline-derived CDR1 and CDR2 are GTSNPN and SVGIG (reference sequence). The sequence was collected from a woman aged 40 to 75 with stage II lung adenocarcinoma. The material sequenced was PBMCs, taken before any cancer treatment. The chain has TRBV30 and TRBJ1-2; D not certain. CDR3 in amino acids: CAWKSPGLNYGYTF. The DNA of the CDR3 is TGTGCCTGGAAGTCACCGGGTCTCAACTATGGCTACACCTTC.